The rows below give T cell receptor beta chains drawn from one sample of a study of cytomegalovirus exposure and HLA in healthy donors. The assay was immunoSEQ multiplex PCR, and TCRdb's table has in-frame clones only and misses some. The table has 350,000 or so clones, about nine tenths seen once. What was sequenced was PBMCs. These receptors all stem from a woman between 18 and 29 years old in good health and CMV-seronegative. Both conserved end residues are part of each CDR3. The D gene is left open where the match is weak. Some rows mark clone size as missing; the rest say once, few, many or name a class of expanded clone.

J gene,D gene,clone size,V gene,CDR3 length,CDR3 protein,CDR3 DNA
TRBJ2-7,NA,NA,TRBV2,14,CASNPGLGSYEQYF,TGTGCCAGCAACCCGGGACTTGGCTCCTACGAGCAGTACTTC
TRBJ2-2,TRBD1,NA,TRBV11-2,18,CASSFGQGFTESTGELFF,TGTGCCAGCAGCTTCGGACAGGGGTTTACAGAATCCACCGGGGAGCTGTTTTTT
TRBJ2-5,NA,NA,TRBV7-6,14,CASSLLTGRETQYF,TGTGCCAGCAGCTTACTTACGGGTCGGGAGACCCAGTACTTC
TRBJ1-5,NA,NA,TRBV6-5,16,CASSYPQTVTNQPQHF,TGTGCCAGCAGTTACCCTCAAACAGTAACCAATCAGCCCCAGCATTTT
TRBJ2-1,TRBD2,NA,TRBV28,15,CATLRLAGGVNEQFF,TGTGCCACCCTCCGACTAGCGGGAGGGGTGAATGAGCAGTTCTTC
TRBJ2-5,NA,NA,TRBV10-3,16,CAISEMASRLRETQYF,TGTGCCATCAGTGAGATGGCTAGTCGTCTCCGGGAGACCCAGTACTTC
TRBJ1-1,NA,NA,TRBV11-3,14,CASSIGQPNTEAFF,TGTGCCAGCAGCATCGGACAGCCGAACACTGAAGCTTTCTTT
TRBJ2-5,NA,NA,TRBV19,14,CASSMWLGQETQYF,TGTGCCAGTAGTATGTGGCTAGGACAAGAGACCCAGTACTTC
TRBJ2-4,TRBD2,NA,TRBV7-2,16,CASSFPSGLAKNIQYF,TGTGCCAGCAGCTTCCCTAGCGGACTAGCCAAAAACATTCAGTACTTC
TRBJ2-7,TRBD1,NA,TRBV29-1,13,CSVLAGQAYEQYF,TGCAGCGTGCTCGCTGGACAGGCCTACGAGCAGTACTTC
TRBJ2-7,NA,NA,TRBV29-1,13,CSVESGYSYEQYF,TGCAGCGTTGAAAGCGGTTACTCCTACGAGCAGTACTTC
TRBJ2-5,TRBD1,NA,TRBV9,13,CASSWTGRETQYF,TGTGCCAGCAGCTGGACAGGGCGGGAGACCCAGTACTTC
TRBJ2-3,NA,NA,TRBV10-2,17,CASSEAVGLTSTDTQYF,TGCGCCAGCAGTGAGGCAGTTGGTCTTACCTCCACAGATACGCAGTATTTT
TRBJ2-5,TRBD1,NA,TRBV5-6,16,CASSLTPRQGGETQYF,TGTGCCAGCAGCTTGACCCCTCGACAGGGTGGAGAGACCCAGTACTTC
TRBJ2-7,TRBD2,NA,TRBV5-1,16,CASSLKYSGTNDEQYF,TGCGCCAGCAGCTTGAAATACTCCGGGACTAACGACGAGCAGTACTTC
TRBJ2-1,NA,NA,TRBV5-4,16,CASSLKGPGSYNEQFF,TGTGCCAGCAGCTTAAAGGGGCCTGGCTCCTACAATGAGCAGTTCTTC
TRBJ2-3,NA,NA,TRBV7-2,18,CASSPHPRYSGTPDTQYF,TGTGCCAGCAGCCCCCATCCCCGCTACAGTGGAACACCAGATACGCAGTATTTT
TRBJ1-5,TRBD1,once,TRBV28,15,CASSLSDRANQPQHF,TGTGCCAGCAGTTTATCAGACAGGGCCAATCAGCCCCAGCATTTT
TRBJ2-7,TRBD2,NA,TRBV5-4,17,CASSTGTSGFPDYEQYF,TGTGCCAGCAGCACCGGGACTAGCGGGTTCCCAGATTACGAGCAGTACTTC
TRBJ2-4,NA,NA,TRBV18,14,CASSTLSGSNIQYF,TGTGCCAGCTCTACGTTGTCGGGTTCAAACATTCAGTACTTC
TRBJ2-7,TRBD2,NA,TRBV7-9,16,CASSLGTSGTPYEQYF,TGTGCCAGCAGCCTAGGGACTAGCGGGACTCCCTACGAGCAGTACTTC
TRBJ2-2,NA,NA,TRBV7-3,15,CASSTRGGDAGELFF,TGTGCCAGCAGTACTAGGGGCGGGGATGCCGGGGAGCTGTTTTTT
TRBJ1-3,TRBD1,NA,TRBV10-3,14,CAIRGTGSGNTIYF,TGTGCCATCAGGGGGACAGGGAGTGGAAACACCATATATTTT
TRBJ2-6,NA,NA,TRBV11-3,16,CASSSKQGSGANVLTF,TGTGCCAGCAGCTCGAAACAGGGATCTGGGGCCAACGTCCTGACTTTC
TRBJ1-3,TRBD1,once,TRBV18,16,CASSPTGGSAGNTIYF,TGTGCCAGCTCACCTACAGGGGGCTCCGCTGGAAACACCATATATTTT
TRBJ2-7,NA,NA,TRBV5-6,14,CASSTGSAPYEQYF,TGTGCCAGCAGCACCGGGTCCGCCCCCTACGAGCAGTACTTC
TRBJ2-6,NA,NA,TRBV4-3,17,CASSQDEGDSGANVLTF,TGCGCCAGCAGCCAAGATGAGGGCGACTCTGGGGCCAACGTCCTGACTTTC
TRBJ2-1,TRBD2,NA,TRBV4-2,16,CASSPGAGLEFDEQFF,TGTGCCAGCAGCCCGGGGGCGGGACTAGAATTTGATGAGCAGTTCTTC
TRBJ2-5,TRBD2,NA,TRBV7-9,16,CASSSNPGLAGETQYF,TGTGCCAGCAGTTCCAACCCGGGACTAGCGGGAGAGACCCAGTACTTC
TRBJ1-2,NA,NA,TRBV18,14,CASSREDTNYGYTF,TGTGCCAGCTCACGAGAGGACACTAACTATGGCTACACCTTC
TRBJ2-7,NA,NA,TRBV5-1,15,CASSLGGAGADEQYF,TGCGCCAGCAGCTTGGGGGGCGCAGGGGCGGACGAGCAGTACTTC
TRBJ2-7,NA,NA,TRBV7-2,13,CASSLGTAYEQYF,TGTGCCAGCAGCTTAGGGACAGCCTACGAGCAGTACTTC
TRBJ2-7,TRBD1,NA,TRBV6-1,15,CASSKLHRGLTEQYF,TGTGCCAGCAGTAAGCTACACAGGGGGCTTACCGAGCAGTACTTC
TRBJ1-5,NA,NA,TRBV19,13,CASSIAVRQPQHF,TGTGCCAGTAGTATTGCGGTGCGCCAGCCCCAGCATTTT
TRBJ2-6,NA,NA,TRBV4-3,17,CASSQDATRFGANVLTF,TGCGCCAGCAGCCAAGACGCCACTCGCTTTGGGGCCAACGTCCTGACTTTC
TRBJ1-2,NA,few,TRBV27,17,CASSPVIGTGANYGYTF,TGTGCCAGCAGCCCCGTCATCGGGACGGGAGCTAACTATGGCTACACCTTC
TRBJ2-7,TRBD2,NA,TRBV27,15,CASSLSSGVSYEQYF,TGTGCCAGCAGTTTATCTAGCGGGGTCTCCTACGAGCAGTACTTC
TRBJ2-7,TRBD1,NA,TRBV29-1,14,CSVEVGTGDYEQYF,TGCAGCGTTGAAGTGGGGACAGGCGACTACGAGCAGTACTTC
TRBJ2-2,NA,NA,TRBV27,16,CASSPSYHRNTGELFF,TGTGCCAGCAGTCCCTCTTACCACAGGAACACCGGGGAGCTGTTTTTT
TRBJ2-5,TRBD1,NA,TRBV6-5,15,CASRISGGEAETQYF,TGTGCCAGCAGGATCTCAGGGGGCGAGGCGGAGACCCAGTACTTC
TRBJ1-3,NA,NA,TRBV7-9,14,CASSLVNSGNTIYF,TGTGCCAGCAGCTTAGTAAACTCTGGAAACACCATATATTTT